The T cell receptor beta chain under discussion was sequenced for a study of blood T cell repertoires in COVID-19. In the study overall: Sites in the United States, Italy and Spain provided acute and convalescent COVID-19 samples. Sources were T cells, B-cell-depleted T cells, or PBMCs; the material itself was cDNA or gDNA.

Seattle researchers signed up patients amid active infection and tracked them longitudinally. V lost 5 bases, J lost 2 bases, and 8 bases stayed unmatched. The CDR3 runs to 15 residues. The germline gives CDR1 SGHAT, CDR2 FQNNGV. Source study methods: Cell counts per sample came from amplifying reference gene primers. Here immunoSEQ multiplex PCR was the method, and the copy in TCRdb shows in-frame clones only, minus some. V, J and clone size were drawn from that table, and D and trimming were deduced from the DNA. This table has 350,000 to 450,000 clones, more than 70% appearing once. This receptor was identified in a woman aged 55-70 years with COVID-19, enrolled during active disease. Material: peripheral blood. The rearrangement uses TRBV11-2 and TRBJ2-5, with 7 bases matching TRBD2. The CDR3 spells CASSPSGDPQETQYF. For the CDR3, the DNA is TGTGCCAGCAGCCCGAGCGGGGACCCACAAGAGACCCAGTACTTC. The whole variable domain, remainder taken from reference TRBV11-2 and TRBJ2-5, is EAGVAQSPRYKIIEKRQSVAFWCNPISGHATLYWYQQILGQGPKLLIQFQNNGVVDDSQLPKDRFSAERLKGVDSTLKIQPAKLEDSAVYLCASSPSGDPQETQYFGPGTRLLVL.